A single sample is the source of the 30 T cell receptor beta chains below, sequenced in a study of identical twins listed by TCRdb under 2016. Library method: 5' RACE. Sequencer: Illumina HiSeq 2000. Using fastp trimming at Q25 and MiXCR clonotype assembly, TCRdb reanalyzed the public sequencing data and kept in-frame beta chains. Entries that share a CDR3 protein sequence are merged under the most common genes and DNA. The sample records about 490,000 distinct CDR3 sequences, roughly 15% of which are singletons. Clones ranked in the top ten supply roughly 0.42% of the sample. The same data also went into a second study, on yellow fever vaccine responses in identical twins.

Sequenced input: CD4+ T cells sorted from blood. The receptors originated from a woman aged 18-35 years in good health.

The table lists this clonotype with a few counts. CDR3 DNA: TGTGCCAGCAGCTTAGGGAGCGTCACCTACAATGAGCAGTTCTTC. It yields the protein CASSLGSVTYNEQFF. The chain combines TRBV7-8 with TRBJ2-1; D not resolved. The CDR3 is made up of 15 amino acids. Germline V gene sequence: CDR1 SGHVS, CDR2 FQNEAQ. The V end lost 1 base, the J end lost 2 bases, and 9 bases lay between the germline ends.

The chain couples TRBV2 to TRBJ2-7, with TRBD2 as a possible D gene (5 bases). V lost 3 bases and J 1 base, leaving 13 bases between the germline ends. The germline gives CDR1 SNHLY, CDR2 FYNNEI. CDR3 size: 15 residues. The CDR3 here is CASSDGEIGSYEQYF. The CDR3 bases are TGTGCCAGCAGTGATGGGGAGATCGGGTCCTACGAGCAGTACTTC.

This clonotype was detected only a few times. The chain carries TRBV20-1 and TRBJ2-7; D is unresolved. CDR3 length: 11 amino acids. Between the trimmed V and J ends, which lost 1 base and 5 bases, there was a span of 6 bases. Germline CDR1 is DFQATT and CDR2 is SNEGSKA (reference sequence). The DNA for the CDR3 is TGCAGTGCTAGAGTCTTCGACGAGCAGTACTTC. Protein product: CSARVFDEQYF.

The chain couples TRBV7-3 to TRBJ2-5, with 10 bases lining up with TRBD2. This CDR3 has 14 residues. The germline gives CDR1 SGHTA, CDR2 FQGTGA. V shed 4 bases and J 5 bases; nucleotides not matched to a gene: 4. The CDR3 DNA reads as TGTGCCAGCAGCTCTTCTAGCGGGAGTGAGACCCAGTACTTC. It codes for CASSSSSGSETQYF.

The rearrangement joins TRBV11-3 to TRBJ2-1, with 7 bases fitting TRBD2. Germline CDR1 and CDR2: SGHNT and YENEEA. This CDR3 has 16 residues. Trimming cost V 5 bases and J 0 bases; bases outside gene matches: 7. CDR3 residues: CASSRGRLISYNEQFF. In DNA form, the CDR3 reads TGTGCCAGCAGCCGCGGGAGACTCATCTCCTACAATGAGCAGTTCTTC. The full variable domain, with the rest looked up from reference TRBV11-3 and TRBJ2-1, is EAGVVQSPRYKIIEKKQPVAFWCNPISGHNTLYWYLQNLGQGPELLIRYENEEAVDDSQLPKDRFSAERLKGVDSTLKIQPAELGDSAVYLCASSRGRLISYNEQFFGPGTRLTVL.

There are a few counts of this clonotype. The chain is built from TRBV2 and TRBJ1-5; 9 bases are shared with TRBD1. The junction had 5 bases not matched to a gene; V was cut back by 4 bases and J by 4 bases. Germline V CDR1 and CDR2: SNHLY, FYNNEI. The CDR3 is 15 amino acids. As DNA, the CDR3 is TGTGCCAGCAGTGGGACAGGGGCGATAAATCAGCCCCAGCATTTT. Protein sequence: CASSGTGAINQPQHF.

The chain carries TRBV28 and TRBJ1-4; D gene unclear. Germline CDR1 is MDHEN and CDR2 is SYDVKM. The CDR3 length is 12 residues. Trimming shortened V by 8 bases and J by 8 bases, and 12 bases separated the two germline ends. As DNA, the CDR3 is TGTGCCAGCCGCGGTTCCCGCGAAAAACTGTTTTTT. Its translation is CASRGSREKLFF.

V gene TRBV12-3 or TRBV12-4 combines with J gene TRBJ1-2; 8 positions agree with TRBD1. The CDR3 runs 13 residues. V lost 7 bases and J lost 7; bases outside the gene matches: 8. The CDR3 loop reads CASTHTDRAGYTF. Here the CDR3 DNA reads TGTGCCAGCACCCACACGGACAGGGCTGGCTACACCTTC.

This clonotype was detected a few times. This rearrangement joins TRBV19 to TRBJ1-5, with TRBD1 as a possible D gene (5 bases). CDR1 and CDR2 (germline): LNHDA, SQIVND (reference sequence). V gave up 7 bases and J gave up 5 bases, with 24 bases separating them. The CDR3 extends over 17 amino acids. CDR3 region: CASTDTRGMLMDQPQHF. The CDR3 DNA is TGTGCCAGTACCGATACGAGGGGAATGCTGATGGATCAGCCCCAGCATTTT.

Only a few counts were recorded for this clonotype. The gene calls are TRBV3-1 and TRBJ2-1; D possibly corresponds to TRBD2 (6 bases). This CDR3 contains 18 residues. V lost 5 bases, J lost 4 bases, and 24 bases lay in between. Germline CDR1 reads LGHDT; CDR2 reads YNNKEL (reference sequence). The DNA of the CDR3 is TGTGCCAGCAGCGGACGTGGGTGGGTTAGCGGACTATACAATGAGCAGTTCTTC. Protein: CASSGRGWVSGLYNEQFF.

The chain joins TRBV5-8 to TRBJ2-1; D unresolved. Germline assignment: CDR1 SGHTS and CDR2 YDEGEE. The CDR3 length is 15 residues. V dropped 3 bases and J dropped 3 bases, with 13 bases sitting between them. In nucleotides, the CDR3 is TGTGCCAGCAGCTCTAGGCTCCCCTACTACAATGAGCAGTTCTTC. Its translation: CASSSRLPYYNEQFF.

This clonotype was seen a few times. This sequence joins TRBV5-1 and TRBJ2-3; a possible D gene is TRBD1 (6 bases). The V end lost 6 bases, the J end lost 2 bases, and 13 bases lay between the germline ends. Germline assignment: CDR1 SGHRS and CDR2 YFSETQ. This CDR3 comprises 14 residues. CDR3 in amino acids: CASTTGSLTDTQYF. For the CDR3, the DNA is TGCGCCAGCACCACAGGGTCTCTCACAGATACGCAGTATTTT. Using reference TRBV5-1 and TRBJ2-3 for the parts outside the CDR3, the full variable domain is KAGVTQTPRYLIKTRGQQVTLSCSPISGHRSVSWYQQTPGQGLQFLFEYFSETQRNKGNFPGRFSGRQFSNSRSEMNVSTLELGDSALYLCASTTGSLTDTQYFGPGTRLTVL.

This clonotype showed up just a few times. This sequence joins TRBV3-1 and TRBJ2-1; D gene unclear. CDR3 length: 13 residues. Trimming removed 2 bases at V and 6 bases at J, with 8 bases between. CDR1 and CDR2 from the germline V gene are LGHDT and YNNKEL (reference sequence). CDR3 amino acids: CASSQPSANEQFF. The DNA for the CDR3 is TGTGCCAGCAGCCAACCGTCTGCCAATGAGCAGTTCTTC.

The chain is built from TRBV5-1 and TRBJ2-3; unclear D gene. Trimming pared 5 bases from V and 0 bases from J, leaving 10 bases between. From germline, CDR1 is SGHRS and CDR2 YFSETQ. The CDR3 extends over 14 amino acids. CDR3 region: CASSEIPSTDTQYF. The CDR3 region has the DNA TGCGCCAGCAGTGAGATTCCAAGCACAGATACGCAGTATTTT.

The V call is TRBV13, the J call TRBJ2-2, with D perhaps assigned TRBD1 or TRBD2 (5 bases each). The V gene lost 7 bases and the J gene lost 7 bases, with 13 bases spanning the gap. Germline V gene data show CDR1 as PRHDT and CDR2 as FYEKMQ (reference sequence). This CDR3 has 13 residues. DNA for the CDR3: TGTGCCAGCAAATCGGGACCGGACGGGGAGCTGTTTTTT. This codes for CASKSGPDGELFF.

There are a few counts of this clonotype. This chain uses TRBV5-1 with TRBJ2-3; 7 bases align to TRBD1. The CDR3 runs to 13 residues. Germline V gives CDR1 SGHRS, CDR2 YFSETQ. Losses at the gene ends were 4 bases for V and 5 bases for J; bases not matched to a gene: 4. CDR3 region: CASSRGGQDTQYF. In DNA, the CDR3 is TGCGCCAGCAGCCGAGGGGGCCAAGATACGCAGTATTTT.

CDR3 protein: CASGQGANTEAFF. DNA for the CDR3: TGTGCCAGCGGCCAGGGCGCCAACACTGAAGCTTTCTTT. V gene TRBV28 combines with J gene TRBJ1-1; D may be TRBD1 (5 bases). Per germline, CDR1 MDHEN and CDR2 SYDVKM. V lost 8 bases, J lost 2 bases, and 12 bases lay in between. This CDR3 region has 13 residues.

CDR3 in amino acids: CASRLAGGGTQYF. Here the CDR3 DNA reads TGTGCCAGCAGGCTAGCGGGGGGGGGGACCCAGTACTTC. The chain is built from TRBV6-2 or TRBV6-3 and TRBJ2-5; 12 bases agree with TRBD2. CDR3 length: 13 amino acids. V gave up 6 bases and J gave up 7 bases; unmatched junction bases: 3. Per germline, CDR1 MNHEY and CDR2 SVGEGT.

This clonotype was found a few times. This chain links TRBV12-3 or TRBV12-4 with TRBJ2-4; weak D call: TRBD1 (5 bases). The CDR3 consists of 18 residues. Between the trimmed V and J ends, which lost 3 bases and 6 bases, there was a span of 24 bases. CDR3 sequence: CASSFSAGFRSSANIQYF. The DNA for the CDR3 is TGTGCCAGCAGTTTCTCGGCAGGGTTTCGGTCATCTGCAAACATTCAGTACTTC.

This clonotype came up a few times. The chain couples TRBV7-3 to TRBJ2-7, with 14 bases that match TRBD2. There are 14 residues in the CDR3. Germline lookup yields CDR1 SGHTA and CDR2 FQGTGA. Losses at the gene ends were 5 bases for V and 6 bases for J; bases not matched to a gene: 3. For the CDR3, the DNA is TGTGCCAGCAGCCCGGGACTAGCGGGAGTCGAGCAGTACTTC. Translation: CASSPGLAGVEQYF.

This chain links TRBV6-5 with TRBJ2-3; 7 positions match TRBD1. J gave up 5 bases and V 0 bases, and 5 bases lay outside the gene matches. Germline V lookup: CDR1 MNHEY, CDR2 SVGAGI. The CDR3 consists of 15 residues. CDR3: CASSYSRQGGDTQYF. For the CDR3, the DNA is TGTGCCAGCAGTTACTCGAGACAGGGCGGAGATACGCAGTATTTT.

This clonotype was observed a handful of times. This rearrangement joins TRBV12-3 or TRBV12-4 to TRBJ2-6, with D uncertain. The CDR3 is 14 residues long. Trimming took 8 bases from V and 1 from J, leaving 9 bases between them. The DNA of the CDR3 is TGTGCCAGCGGAGAGAGGTCTGGGGCCAACGTCCTGACTTTC. Translation: CASGERSGANVLTF.

This clonotype was seen more than once but under ten times. This sequence joins TRBV4-2 and TRBJ2-2; 9 bases are shared with TRBD2. The CDR3 is made up of 17 amino acids. The V gene end was trimmed by 2 bases and the J gene end by 4 bases; junction bases not matched to a gene: 8. The V gene's germline CDR1 is LGHNA and CDR2 YNFKEQ. DNA of the CDR3: TGTGCCAGCAGCCAACCGAGCGGGGGGTTATCCACCGGGGAGCTGTTTTTT. Residues: CASSQPSGGLSTGELFF.

The genes are TRBV5-1 and TRBJ2-7; D is possibly TRBD1 or TRBD2 (6 bases each). This CDR3 comprises 15 residues. Trimming pared 4 bases from V and 5 bases from J, leaving 19 bases between. Germline values: CDR1 SGHRS, CDR2 YFSETQ. The CDR3 sequence is CASSPPGGVSDEQYF. The CDR3 DNA follows: TGCGCCAGCAGCCCCCCCGGGGGCGTTAGTGACGAGCAGTACTTC.

The chain is built from TRBV24-1 and TRBJ2-1; 11 positions match TRBD2. From germline, CDR1 is KGHDR and CDR2 SFDVKD. This CDR3 is 18 amino acids long. V was clipped by 2 bases and J by 4 bases; unmatched bases: 9. Here the CDR3 reads CATSDSKLAGVIYNEQFF. The CDR3 nucleotides are TGTGCCACCAGTGATTCGAAACTAGCGGGGGTGATTTACAATGAGCAGTTCTTC.

This clonotype was seen a few times. The chain is built from TRBV12-3 or TRBV12-4 and TRBJ2-7; 9 positions match TRBD2. The CDR3 has 14 amino acids. V was clipped by 6 bases and J by 3 bases; unmatched bases: 6. CDR3 bases: TGTGCCAGCAGCCCAGCGGGGGGCCTCTACGAGCAGTACTTC. This gives the protein CASSPAGGLYEQYF.

The sample holds a few counts of this clonotype. V and J are TRBV24-1 and TRBJ2-2; 7 bases line up with TRBD1. Losses at the gene ends were 3 bases for V and 5 bases for J; bases not matched to a gene: 8. This CDR3 has 16 amino acids. Germline CDR1 is KGHDR and CDR2 is SFDVKD. The CDR3 coding sequence is TGTGCCACCAGTGATCCCGAGGGGGCCGGGACCGGGGAGCTGTTTTTT. This translates into CATSDPEGAGTGELFF.

The table lists this clonotype with a few counts. The gene calls are TRBV5-1 and TRBJ2-5; 8 bases are shared with TRBD2. Germline CDR1 is SGHRS and CDR2 is YFSETQ. The CDR3 sequence is 14 residues long. V gave up 0 bases and J gave up 4 bases; unmatched junction bases: 2. DNA for the CDR3: TGCGCCAGCAGCTTGGACGGGGGGGGAGAGACCCAGTACTTC. Protein sequence: CASSLDGGGETQYF.

This clonotype showed up just a few times. The rearrangement joins TRBV12-3 or TRBV12-4 to TRBJ2-1; D is undetermined. V was clipped by 4 bases and J by 0 bases, with 10 bases between them. This CDR3 is 15 amino acids long. The CDR3 protein is CASSSSPGSYNEQFF. CDR3 bases: TGTGCCAGCAGTTCAAGTCCTGGCTCCTACAATGAGCAGTTCTTC.

This clonotype was counted a few times. The chain links TRBV5-6 to TRBJ1-4, with 8 positions matching TRBD1. Germline CDR1 and CDR2: SGHDT and YYEEEE. J lost 8 bases, V lost 4 bases, and 10 bases had no gene match. The CDR3 loop spans 15 amino acids. CDR3: CASSRQGIVLEKLFF. The CDR3 DNA sequence: TGTGCCAGCAGCCGACAGGGGATAGTTCTCGAAAAACTGTTTTTT.